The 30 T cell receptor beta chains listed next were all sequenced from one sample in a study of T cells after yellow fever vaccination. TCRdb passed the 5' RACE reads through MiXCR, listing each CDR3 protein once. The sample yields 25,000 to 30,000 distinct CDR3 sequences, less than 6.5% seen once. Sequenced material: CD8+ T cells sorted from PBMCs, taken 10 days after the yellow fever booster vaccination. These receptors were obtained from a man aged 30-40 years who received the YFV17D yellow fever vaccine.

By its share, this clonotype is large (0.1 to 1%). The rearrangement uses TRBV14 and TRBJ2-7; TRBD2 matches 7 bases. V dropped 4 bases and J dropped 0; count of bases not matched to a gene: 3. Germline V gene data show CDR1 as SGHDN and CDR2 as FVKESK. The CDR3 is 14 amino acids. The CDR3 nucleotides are TGTGCCAGCAGCCGGGACTACCCCTCCTACGAGCAGTACTTC. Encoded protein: CASSRDYPSYEQYF.

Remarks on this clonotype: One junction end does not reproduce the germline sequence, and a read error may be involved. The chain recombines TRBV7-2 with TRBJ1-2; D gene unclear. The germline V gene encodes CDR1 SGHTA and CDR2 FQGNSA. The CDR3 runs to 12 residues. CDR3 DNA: TGTGCCATCAGCGAAGACGGCTATGGCTACACCTTC. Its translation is CAISEDGYGYTF.

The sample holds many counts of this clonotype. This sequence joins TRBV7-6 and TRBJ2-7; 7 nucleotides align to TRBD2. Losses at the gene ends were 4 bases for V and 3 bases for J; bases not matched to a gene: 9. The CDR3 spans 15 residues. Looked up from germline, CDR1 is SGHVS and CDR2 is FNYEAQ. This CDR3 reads CASSYEGGLSYEQYF. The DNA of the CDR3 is TGTGCCAGCAGCTACGAGGGAGGGCTAAGCTACGAGCAGTACTTC.

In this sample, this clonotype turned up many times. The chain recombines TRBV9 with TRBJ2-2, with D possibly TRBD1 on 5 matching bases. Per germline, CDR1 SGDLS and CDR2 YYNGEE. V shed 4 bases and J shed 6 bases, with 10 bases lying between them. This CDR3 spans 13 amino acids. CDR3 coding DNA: TGTGCCAGCAGCCCCCAGGGTCCCGGGGAGCTGTTTTTT. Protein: CASSPQGPGELFF. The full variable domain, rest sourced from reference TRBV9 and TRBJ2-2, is DSGVTQTPKHLITATGQRVTLRCSPRSGDLSVYWYQQSLDQGLQFLIQYYNGEERAKGNILERFSAQQFPDLHSELNLSSLELGDSALYFCASSPQGPGELFFGEGSRLTVL.

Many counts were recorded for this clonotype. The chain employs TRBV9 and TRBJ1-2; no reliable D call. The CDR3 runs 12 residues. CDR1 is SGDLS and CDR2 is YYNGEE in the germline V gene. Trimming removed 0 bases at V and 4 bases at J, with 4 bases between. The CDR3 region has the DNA TGTGCCAGCAGCGTAGCGAGCTATGGCTACACCTTC. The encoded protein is CASSVASYGYTF.

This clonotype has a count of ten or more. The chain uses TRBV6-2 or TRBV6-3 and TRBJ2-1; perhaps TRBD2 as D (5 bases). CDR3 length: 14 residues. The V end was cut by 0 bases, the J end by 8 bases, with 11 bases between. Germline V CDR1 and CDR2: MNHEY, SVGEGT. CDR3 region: CASSYSSGRDEQFF. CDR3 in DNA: TGTGCCAGCAGTTACTCGAGTGGGCGGGATGAGCAGTTCTTC.

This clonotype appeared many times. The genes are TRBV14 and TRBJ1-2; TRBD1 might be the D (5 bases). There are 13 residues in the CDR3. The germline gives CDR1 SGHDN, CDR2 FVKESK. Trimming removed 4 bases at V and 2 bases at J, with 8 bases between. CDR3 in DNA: TGTGCCAGCAGCCCGGGGGTGAACTATGGCTACACCTTC. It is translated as CASSPGVNYGYTF.

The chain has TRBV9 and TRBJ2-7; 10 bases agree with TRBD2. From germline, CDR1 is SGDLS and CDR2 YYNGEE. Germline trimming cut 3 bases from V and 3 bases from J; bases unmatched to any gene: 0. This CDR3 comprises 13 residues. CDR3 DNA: TGTGCCAGCAGCGCTAGCGGGAGCTACGAGCAGTACTTC. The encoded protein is CASSASGSYEQYF.

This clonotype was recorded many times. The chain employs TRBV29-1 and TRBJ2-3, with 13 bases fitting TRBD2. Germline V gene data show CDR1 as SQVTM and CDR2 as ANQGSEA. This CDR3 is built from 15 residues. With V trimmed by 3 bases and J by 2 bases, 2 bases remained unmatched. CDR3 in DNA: TGCAGCGTTGAGGGGACTAGCGGGACCACAGATACGCAGTATTTT. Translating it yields CSVEGTSGTTDTQYF.

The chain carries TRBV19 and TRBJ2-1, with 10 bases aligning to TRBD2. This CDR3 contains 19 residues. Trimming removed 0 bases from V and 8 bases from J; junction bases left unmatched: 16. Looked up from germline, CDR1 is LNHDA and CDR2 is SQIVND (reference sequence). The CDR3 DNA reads TGTGCCAGTAGTATAGACCCCGTCACTAGCGGGATGTGGGGCTATGAGCAGTTCTTC. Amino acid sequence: CASSIDPVTSGMWGYEQFF. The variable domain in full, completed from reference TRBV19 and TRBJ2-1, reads DGGITQSPKYLFRKEGQNVTLSCEQNLNHDAMYWYRQDPGQGLRLIYYSQIVNDFQKGDIAEGYSVSREKKESFPLTVTSAQKNPTAFYLCASSIDPVTSGMWGYEQFFGPGTRLTVL.

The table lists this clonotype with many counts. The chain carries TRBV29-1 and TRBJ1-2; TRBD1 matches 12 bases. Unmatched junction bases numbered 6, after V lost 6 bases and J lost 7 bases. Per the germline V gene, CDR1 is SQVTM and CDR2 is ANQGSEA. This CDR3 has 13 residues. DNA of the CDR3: TGCAGCGTGCTGGGACAGGGGGCTACTGGCTACACCTTC. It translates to CSVLGQGATGYTF.

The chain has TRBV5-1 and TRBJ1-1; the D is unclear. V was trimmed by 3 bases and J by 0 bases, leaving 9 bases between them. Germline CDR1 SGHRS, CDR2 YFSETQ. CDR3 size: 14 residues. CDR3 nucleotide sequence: TGCGCCAGCAGCTCAGGACGGTTGAACACTGAAGCTTTCTTT. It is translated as CASSSGRLNTEAFF.

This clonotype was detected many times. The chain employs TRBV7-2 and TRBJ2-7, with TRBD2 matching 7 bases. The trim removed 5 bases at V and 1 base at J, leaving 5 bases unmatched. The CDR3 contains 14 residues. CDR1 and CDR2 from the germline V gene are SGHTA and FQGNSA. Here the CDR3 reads CASSPRLASYEQYF. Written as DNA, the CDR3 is TGTGCCAGCAGCCCAAGACTAGCATCCTACGAGCAGTACTTC.

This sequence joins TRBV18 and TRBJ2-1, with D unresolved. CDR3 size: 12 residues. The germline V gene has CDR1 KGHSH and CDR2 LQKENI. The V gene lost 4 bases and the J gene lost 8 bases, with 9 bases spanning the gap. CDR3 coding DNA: TGTGCCAGCTCACTCGCTCAGGATGAGCAGTTCTTC. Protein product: CASSLAQDEQFF.

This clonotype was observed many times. For the CDR3, the DNA is TGTGCCAGCAGTTACCCAGAGGGAGGGAGCCACGAGCAGTACTTC. Encoded protein: CASSYPEGGSHEQYF. The rearrangement uses TRBV6-5 and TRBJ2-7, with 7 bases identical to TRBD2. Germline CDR1 MNHEY, CDR2 SVGAGI. Trimming removed 2 bases from V and 5 bases from J; junction bases left unmatched: 9. The CDR3 consists of 15 residues.

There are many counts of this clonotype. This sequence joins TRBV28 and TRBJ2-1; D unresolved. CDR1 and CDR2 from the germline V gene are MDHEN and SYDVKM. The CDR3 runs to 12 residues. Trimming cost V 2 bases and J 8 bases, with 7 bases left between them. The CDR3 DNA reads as TGTGCCAGCAGTTTACTAGACGATGAGCAGTTCTTC. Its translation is CASSLLDDEQFF.

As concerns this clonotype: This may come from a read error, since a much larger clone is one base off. The CDR3 nucleotides are TGTGCCAGCAGCCAAGGGACAGCGATTCCCTACGAGCGGTACTTC. Amino acid sequence: CASSQGTAIPYERYF. The chain uses TRBV2 and TRBJ2-7, with 7 bases that match TRBD1. The CDR3 consists of 15 residues. Germline V CDR1 and CDR2: SNHLY, FYNNEI.

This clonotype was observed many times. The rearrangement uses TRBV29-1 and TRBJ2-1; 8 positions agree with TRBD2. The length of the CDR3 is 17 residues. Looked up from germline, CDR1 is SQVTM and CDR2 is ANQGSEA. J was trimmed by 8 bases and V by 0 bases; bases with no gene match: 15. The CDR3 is CSVEEGVLSGSSDEQFF. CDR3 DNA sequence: TGCAGCGTTGAAGAAGGGGTACTAAGCGGGAGTTCTGATGAGCAGTTCTTC.

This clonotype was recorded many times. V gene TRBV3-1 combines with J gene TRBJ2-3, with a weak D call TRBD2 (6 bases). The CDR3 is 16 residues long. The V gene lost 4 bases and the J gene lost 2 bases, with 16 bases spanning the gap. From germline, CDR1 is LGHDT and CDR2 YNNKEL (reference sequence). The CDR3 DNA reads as TGTGCCAGCAGCCCCACTAGCACCCCTCCCACAGATACGCAGTATTTT. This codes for CASSPTSTPPTDTQYF.

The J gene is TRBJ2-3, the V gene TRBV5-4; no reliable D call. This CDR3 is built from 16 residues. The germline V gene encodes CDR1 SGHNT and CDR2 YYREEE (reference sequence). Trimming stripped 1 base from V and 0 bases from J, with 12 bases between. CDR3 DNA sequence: TGTGCCAGCAGCTTGTTTCCTATCGAAAGCACAGATACGCAGTATTTT. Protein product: CASSLFPIESTDTQYF.

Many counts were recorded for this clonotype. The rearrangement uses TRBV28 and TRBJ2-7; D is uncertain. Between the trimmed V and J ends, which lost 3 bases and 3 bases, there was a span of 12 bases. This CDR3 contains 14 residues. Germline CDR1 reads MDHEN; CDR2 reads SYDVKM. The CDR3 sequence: CASSLTPDLYEQYF. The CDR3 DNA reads TGTGCCAGCAGTTTGACGCCGGACCTCTACGAGCAGTACTTC.

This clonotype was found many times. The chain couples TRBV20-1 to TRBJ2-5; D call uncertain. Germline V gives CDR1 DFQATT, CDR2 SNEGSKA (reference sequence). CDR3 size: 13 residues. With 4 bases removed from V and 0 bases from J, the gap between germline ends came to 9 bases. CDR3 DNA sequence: TGCAGTGCTACAACACTGTACCAAGAGACCCAGTACTTC. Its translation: CSATTLYQETQYF.

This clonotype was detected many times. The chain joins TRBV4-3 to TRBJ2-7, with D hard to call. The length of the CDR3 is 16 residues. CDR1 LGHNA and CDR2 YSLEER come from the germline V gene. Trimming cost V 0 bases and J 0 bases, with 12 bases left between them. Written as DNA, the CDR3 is TGCGCCAGCAGCCAAGAAGCCCTCGGCTACTCCTACGAGCAGTACTTC. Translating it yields CASSQEALGYSYEQYF.

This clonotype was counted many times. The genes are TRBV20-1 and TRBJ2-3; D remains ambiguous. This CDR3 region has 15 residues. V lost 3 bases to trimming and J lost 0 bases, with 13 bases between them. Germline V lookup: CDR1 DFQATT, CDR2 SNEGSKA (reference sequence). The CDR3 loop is CSASETHYSTDTQYF. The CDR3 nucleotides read TGCAGTGCTAGCGAGACCCACTACAGCACAGATACGCAGTATTTT.

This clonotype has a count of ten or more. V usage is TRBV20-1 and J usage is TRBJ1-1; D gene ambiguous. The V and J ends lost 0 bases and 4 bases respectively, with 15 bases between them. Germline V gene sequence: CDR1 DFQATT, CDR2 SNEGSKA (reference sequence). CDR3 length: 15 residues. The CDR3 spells CSARDRDFLGTEAFF. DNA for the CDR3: TGCAGTGCTAGAGATAGGGATTTCCTGGGCACTGAAGCTTTCTTT.

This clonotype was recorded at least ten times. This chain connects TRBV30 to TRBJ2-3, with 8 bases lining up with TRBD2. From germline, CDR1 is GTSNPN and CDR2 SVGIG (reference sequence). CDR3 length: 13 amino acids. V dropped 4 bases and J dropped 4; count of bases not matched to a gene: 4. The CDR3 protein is CAWITGGPDTQYF. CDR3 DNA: TGTGCCTGGATCACGGGAGGGCCAGATACGCAGTATTTT.

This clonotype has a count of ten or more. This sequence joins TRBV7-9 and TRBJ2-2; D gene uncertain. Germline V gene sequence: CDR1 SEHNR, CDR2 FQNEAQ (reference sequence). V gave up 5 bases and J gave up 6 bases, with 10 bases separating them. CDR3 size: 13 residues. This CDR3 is CASSPGAPGELFF. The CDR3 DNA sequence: TGTGCCAGCAGCCCTGGAGCGCCCGGGGAGCTGTTTTTT.

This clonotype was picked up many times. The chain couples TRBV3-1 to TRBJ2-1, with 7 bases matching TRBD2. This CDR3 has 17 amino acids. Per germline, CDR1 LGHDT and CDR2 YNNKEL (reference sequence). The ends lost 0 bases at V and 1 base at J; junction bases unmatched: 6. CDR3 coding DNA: TGTGCCAGCAGCCAAGATTCGGGAGCGGGATCCTACAATGAGCAGTTCTTC. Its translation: CASSQDSGAGSYNEQFF.

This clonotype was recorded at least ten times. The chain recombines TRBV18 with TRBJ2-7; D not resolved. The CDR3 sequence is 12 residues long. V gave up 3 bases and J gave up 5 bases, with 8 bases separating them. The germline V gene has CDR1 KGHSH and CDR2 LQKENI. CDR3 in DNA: TGTGCCAGCTCACCCCAGTACGACGAGCAGTACTTC. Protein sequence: CASSPQYDEQYF.

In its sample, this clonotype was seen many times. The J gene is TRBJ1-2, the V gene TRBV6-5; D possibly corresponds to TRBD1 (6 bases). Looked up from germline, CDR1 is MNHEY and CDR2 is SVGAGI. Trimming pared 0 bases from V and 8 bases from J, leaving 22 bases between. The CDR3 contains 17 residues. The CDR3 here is CASSYSFRDYRVRGYTF. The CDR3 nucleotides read TGTGCCAGCAGTTACTCGTTCCGGGACTACAGGGTACGGGGCTACACCTTC.